These 2 T cell receptor beta chains came from one sample sequenced in a study of CD8 T cells in Susac syndrome. Reverse transcription of about 0.45 to 1 ug RNA was carried out with random hexamers. MiXCR, run by TCRdb on the immunoSEQ multiplex PCR reads, gives a single entry per CDR3 protein. This sample has 300,000 to 350,000 distinct CDR3 sequences, with about 90% found just once. What was sequenced was CD4+ T cells from PBMCs. These receptors all stem from a human donor with multiple sclerosis.

The chain has TRBV29-1 and TRBJ1-1; D is unresolved. The CDR3 contains 12 residues. Germline loops: CDR1 SQVTM, CDR2 ANQGSEA. The ends were cut back, 3 bases at V and 0 bases at J, with 5 bases in the middle. DNA for the CDR3: TGCAGCGTTGAGGGGTTGAACACTGAAGCTTTCTTT. Its protein is CSVEGLNTEAFF.

This chain joins TRBV6-2 or TRBV6-3 and TRBJ2-7, with TRBD1 matching 7 bases. The CDR3 length is 13 residues. CDR1 and CDR2 (germline): MNHEY, SVGEGT. Unmatched junction bases numbered 11, after V lost 10 bases and J lost 5 bases. The CDR3 sequence is CATYKTGNHEQYF. Written as DNA, the CDR3 is TGTGCCACCTACAAGACAGGGAACCACGAGCAGTACTTC.